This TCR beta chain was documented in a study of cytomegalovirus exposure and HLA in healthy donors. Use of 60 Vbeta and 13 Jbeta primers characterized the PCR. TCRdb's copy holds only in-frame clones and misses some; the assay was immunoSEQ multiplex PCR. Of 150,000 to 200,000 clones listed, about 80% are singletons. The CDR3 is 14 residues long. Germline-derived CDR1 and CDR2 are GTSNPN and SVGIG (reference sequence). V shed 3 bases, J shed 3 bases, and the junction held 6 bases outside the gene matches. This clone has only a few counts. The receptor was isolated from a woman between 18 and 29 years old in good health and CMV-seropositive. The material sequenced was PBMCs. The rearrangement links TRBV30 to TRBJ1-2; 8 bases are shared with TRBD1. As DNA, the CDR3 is TGTGCCTGGAGGGGACCAGGGGGCTACTATGGCTACACCTTC. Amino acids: CAWRGPGGYYGYTF.